The 11 T cell receptor beta chains in this list originate from one sample, sequenced in a study of PD-L1 blockade in urothelial cancer (dated 2017 in TCRdb). The time point label for this specimen denotes: pretreatment peripheral blood. Libraries were made using the immunoSEQ multiplex PCR assay. What TCRdb holds here is the immuneACCESS table cut down to in-frame rearrangements. Part of the clones is not present; checked against another copy, under half of the missing clones reflect an unresolved V gene, and the others are unexplained. The sample yields tens of thousands of clones; nearly 90% were counted once. 1.6% of the sample comes from the top ten. Sequencing was performed on PBMCs, taken around atezolizumab (anti-PD-L1) treatment. The origin of the receptors is a man aged 60 to 75 with urothelial cancer.

V usage is TRBV4-2 and J usage is TRBJ2-6, with no clear D. The germline V and J ends were trimmed by 0 bases and 0 bases, with 6 bases remaining between them. The CDR3 is 16 amino acids. CDR1 is LGHNA, CDR2 YNFKEQ, per germline. CDR3 nucleotide sequence: TGTGCCAGCAGCCAAGACGCGCACTCTGGGGCCAACGTCCTGACTTTC. It specifies CASSQDAHSGANVLTF.

The table lists this clone with a count of one. This sequence joins TRBV9 and TRBJ2-7, with D hard to call. V was clipped by 3 bases and J by 3 bases, with 7 bases between them. This CDR3 has 12 residues. Looked up from germline, CDR1 is SGDLS and CDR2 is YYNGEE. The chain's CDR3 is CASSAPGYEQYF. CDR3 coding DNA: TGTGCCAGCAGCGCCCCGGGCTACGAGCAGTACTTC.

This chain uses TRBV4-3 with TRBJ2-5; a possible D gene is TRBD1 (6 bases). V was trimmed by 3 bases and J by 10 bases, leaving 12 bases between them. The CDR3 is 12 residues long. The V gene's germline CDR1 is LGHNA and CDR2 YSLEER. The CDR3 bases are TGCGCCAGCAGCCAGGGTGAGGGGGTCCAGTACTTC. This encodes CASSQGEGVQYF.

The V and J genes are TRBV10-2 and TRBJ2-5; possibly TRBD1 for D (6 bases). V gave up 2 bases and J gave up 4 bases, with 11 bases separating them. CDR3 size: 14 residues. Germline-derived CDR1 and CDR2 are WSHSY and SAAADI. CDR3 DNA sequence: TGCGCCAGCAGTGAGCTTCAGGGGCCAGAGACCCAGTACTTC. It codes for CASSELQGPETQYF.

The chain has TRBV4-1 and TRBJ1-5, with 11 bases fitting TRBD1. The germline gives CDR1 MGHRA, CDR2 YSYEKL. The CDR3 covers 15 residues. V dropped 4 bases and J dropped 4; count of bases not matched to a gene: 3. In DNA form, the CDR3 reads TGCGCCAGCAGCCGCGGGACAGGGGGGAATCAGCCCCAGCATTTT. Its protein product is CASSRGTGGNQPQHF.

This chain links TRBV6-6 with TRBJ2-5; 8 bases agree with TRBD2. CDR1 and CDR2 from the germline V gene are MNHNY and SVGAGI (reference sequence). The V and J ends lost 2 bases and 5 bases, in that order; junction bases with no gene match: 4. The CDR3 is 14 amino acids. CDR3: CASSYGGGLETQYF. CDR3 nucleotides: TGTGCCAGCAGTTACGGCGGGGGGCTTGAGACCCAGTACTTC.

V gene TRBV6-5 combines with J gene TRBJ1-2; D may be TRBD1 (5 bases). V dropped 5 bases and J dropped 0 bases, with 13 bases sitting between them. Germline V gene data show CDR1 as MNHEY and CDR2 as SVGAGI. This CDR3 has 15 amino acids. CDR3 coding DNA: TGTGCCAGCAGTCCGGACACCTTAACTAACTATGGCTACACCTTC. Amino acids: CASSPDTLTNYGYTF.

This clone was seen once. This sequence joins TRBV9 and TRBJ1-2; D gene uncertain. This CDR3 region has 12 residues. The V end was cut by 3 bases, the J end by 4 bases, with 7 bases between. Per the germline V gene, CDR1 is SGDLS and CDR2 is YYNGEE. The CDR3 nucleotides are TGTGCCAGCAGCGCATCAGGCTATGGCTACACCTTC. The encoded protein is CASSASGYGYTF.

This chain links TRBV28 with TRBJ2-5, with D possibly being TRBD1 (6 bases). Germline CDR1 is MDHEN and CDR2 is SYDVKM. This CDR3 comprises 13 residues. The V end lost 3 bases, the J end lost 4 bases, and 9 bases lay between the germline ends. The CDR3 DNA is TGTGCCAGCAGTTTCTCAGGGGCAGAGACCCAGTACTTC. Protein product: CASSFSGAETQYF.

The V call is TRBV30, the J call TRBJ2-1, with 12 bases identical to TRBD2. Germline V CDR1 and CDR2: GTSNPN, SVGIG (reference sequence). The V and J ends lost 2 bases and 0 bases, in that order; junction bases with no gene match: 14. CDR3 size: 20 residues. The CDR3 sequence: CAWSLTPSGGGLGSYNEQFF. The CDR3, as DNA: TGTGCCTGGAGTCTAACACCTAGCGGGGGGGGCCTGGGCTCCTACAATGAGCAGTTCTTC.

This chain uses TRBV7-2 with TRBJ2-7; 8 positions agree with TRBD1. The V segment lost 5 bases and the J segment 2 bases; nucleotides outside the gene matches: 8. The CDR3 has 15 residues. Per germline, CDR1 SGHTA and CDR2 FQGNSA. In DNA form, the CDR3 reads TGTGCCAGCAGCGTGGGACAGGTAATGACCTACGAGCAGTACTTC. Protein: CASSVGQVMTYEQYF.